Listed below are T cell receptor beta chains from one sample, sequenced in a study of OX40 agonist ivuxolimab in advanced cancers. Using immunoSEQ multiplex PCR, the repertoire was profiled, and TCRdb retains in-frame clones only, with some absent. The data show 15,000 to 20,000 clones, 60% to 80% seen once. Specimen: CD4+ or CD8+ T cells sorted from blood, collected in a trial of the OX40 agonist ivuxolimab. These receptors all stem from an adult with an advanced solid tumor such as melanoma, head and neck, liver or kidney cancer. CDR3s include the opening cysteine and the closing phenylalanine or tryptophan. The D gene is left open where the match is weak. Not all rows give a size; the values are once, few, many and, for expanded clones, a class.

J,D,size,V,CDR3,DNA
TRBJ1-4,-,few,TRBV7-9,CASRSYGEKLFF,TGTGCCAGCAGGTCTTACGGGGAAAAACTGTTTTTT
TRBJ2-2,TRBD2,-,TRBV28,CASSFLAGEAGELFF,TGTGCCAGCAGTTTTCTAGCGGGAGAGGCCGGGGAGCTGTTTTTT
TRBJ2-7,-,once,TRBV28,CASSPNYLGGYEQYF,TGTGCCAGCAGTCCCAATTATTTGGGAGGCTACGAGCAGTACTTC
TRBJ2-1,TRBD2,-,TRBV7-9,CASSLGAGGYNEQFF,TGTGCCAGCAGCTTAGGGGCGGGAGGGTACAATGAGCAGTTCTTC
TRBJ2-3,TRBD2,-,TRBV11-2,CASSLSYGRAGTDTQYF,TGTGCCAGCAGCTTATCTTACGGGAGGGCGGGCACAGATACGCAGTATTTT
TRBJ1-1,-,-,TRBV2,CASRGRQENTEAFF,TGTGCCAGCAGGGGCCGACAGGAAAACACTGAAGCTTTCTTT
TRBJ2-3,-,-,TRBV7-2,CASSLGTASTDTQYF,TGTGCCAGCAGCTTAGGCACGGCTAGCACAGATACGCAGTATTTT
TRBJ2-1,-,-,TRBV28,CASSSSLAGEQFF,TGTGCCAGCAGTTCTAGCCTGGCTGGAGAGCAGTTCTTC
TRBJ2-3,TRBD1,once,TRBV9,CASSTPDRGVADTQYF,TGTGCCAGCAGCACCCCGGACAGGGGGGTGGCAGATACGCAGTATTTT
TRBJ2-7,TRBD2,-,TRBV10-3,CAILREATYEQYF,TGTGCCATCCTACGGGAGGCAACCTACGAGCAGTACTTC
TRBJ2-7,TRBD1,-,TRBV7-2,CASSSVRGPSYEQYF,TGTGCCAGCAGCTCGGTCAGGGGGCCCTCCTACGAGCAGTACTTC
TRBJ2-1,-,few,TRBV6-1,CASSPVSVNEQFF,TGTGCCAGCAGCCCCGTCTCCGTCAATGAGCAGTTCTTC
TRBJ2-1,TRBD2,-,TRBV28,CASSPGLAAYNEQFF,TGTGCCAGCAGTCCGGGACTAGCGGCTTACAATGAGCAGTTCTTC
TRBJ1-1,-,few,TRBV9,CASSAVGGAGSTSEAFF,TGTGCCAGCAGCGCAGTAGGCGGGGCAGGCTCTACAAGTGAAGCTTTCTTT
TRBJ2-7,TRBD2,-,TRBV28,CASSSGGGEQYF,TGTGCCAGCAGTTCCGGGGGAGGGGAGCAGTACTTC
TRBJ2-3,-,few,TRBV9,CASSVDGSTDTQYF,TGTGCCAGCAGCGTGGACGGTAGCACAGATACGCAGTATTTT
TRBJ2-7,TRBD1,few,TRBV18,CASSTTGAVYEQYF,TGTGCCAGCTCAACCACAGGGGCGGTCTACGAGCAGTACTTC
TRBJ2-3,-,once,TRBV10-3,CASSRRDTNTDTQYF,TGTGCCAGCAGTCGCCGGGACACCAACACAGATACGCAGTATTTT
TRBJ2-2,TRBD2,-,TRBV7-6,CASSSITSAAKAGELFF,TGTGCCAGCAGCTCCATTACTAGCGCCGCTAAGGCCGGGGAGCTGTTTTTT
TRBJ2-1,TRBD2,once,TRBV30,CAWSFLAGGPGDEQFF,TGTGCCTGGAGTTTTCTAGCGGGAGGGCCGGGCGATGAGCAGTTCTTC
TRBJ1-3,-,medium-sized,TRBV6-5,CASSPSGNTIYF,TGTGCCAGCAGCCCCTCTGGAAACACCATATATTTT
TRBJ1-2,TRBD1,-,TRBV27,CASRTTGGSVYGYTF,TGTGCCAGCAGGACAACAGGGGGCTCGGTCTATGGCTACACCTTC
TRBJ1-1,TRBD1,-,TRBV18,CASSPGQGPMNTEAFF,TGTGCCAGCTCACCGGGACAGGGGCCCATGAACACTGAAGCTTTCTTT
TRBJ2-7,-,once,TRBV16,CASSHPGQATSYEQYF,TGTGCCAGCAGCCACCCTGGGCAGGCCACCTCCTACGAGCAGTACTTC
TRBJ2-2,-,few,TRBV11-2,CASSLNYNTGELFF,TGTGCCAGCAGTCTTAACTACAACACCGGGGAGCTGTTTTTT
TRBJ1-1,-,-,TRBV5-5,CASSLDDLAGTEAFF,TGTGCCAGCAGCTTGGACGACTTGGCAGGCACTGAAGCTTTCTTT
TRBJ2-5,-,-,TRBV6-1,CASSEPPGLQETQYF,TGTGCCAGCAGTGAACCCCCCGGGCTTCAAGAGACCCAGTACTTC
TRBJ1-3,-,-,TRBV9,CASSISSGNTIYF,TGTGCCAGCAGCATAAGCTCTGGAAACACCATATATTTT
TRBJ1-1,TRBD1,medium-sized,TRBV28,CASSTGVTEAFF,TGTGCCAGCAGCACAGGGGTTACTGAAGCTTTCTTT
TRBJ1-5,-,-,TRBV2,CASSVGPDSNQPQHF,TGTGCCAGCAGTGTGGGGCCCGATAGCAATCAGCCCCAGCATTTT
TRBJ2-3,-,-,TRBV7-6,CASSIAADTQYF,TGTGCCAGCAGCATAGCGGCAGATACGCAGTATTTT
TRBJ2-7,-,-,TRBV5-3,CASSYTVNPYEQYF,TGTGCCAGCAGCTATACAGTTAATCCCTACGAGCAGTACTTC
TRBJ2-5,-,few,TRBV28,CASSFREQLQETQYF,TGTGCCAGCAGTTTCAGAGAACAGCTCCAAGAGACCCAGTACTTC
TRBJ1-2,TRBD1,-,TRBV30,CAWRFDRGRLYGYTF,TGTGCCTGGAGGTTCGACAGGGGGCGCCTCTATGGCTACACCTTC
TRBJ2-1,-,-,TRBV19,CASSTTNEQFF,TGTGCCAGTAGTACCACTAATGAGCAGTTCTTC
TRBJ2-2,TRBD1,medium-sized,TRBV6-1,CASKRQGLIGELFF,TGTGCCAGCAAGAGACAGGGTTTGATCGGGGAGCTGTTTTTT
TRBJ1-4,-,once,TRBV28,CASSLGHGGGNGKLFF,TGTGCCAGCAGTCTTGGACACGGCGGGGGGAATGGAAAACTGTTTTTT
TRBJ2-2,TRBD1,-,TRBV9,CASSVEQGEVSGELFF,TGTGCCAGCAGCGTAGAACAGGGGGAAGTTTCCGGGGAGCTGTTTTTT
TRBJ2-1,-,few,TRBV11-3,CASSLRSEQFF,TGTGCCAGCAGCCTTCGGAGCGAGCAGTTCTTC
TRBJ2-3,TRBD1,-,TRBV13,CASRRGQGSPDTQYF,TGTGCCAGCAGGCGGGGACAGGGGTCCCCAGATACGCAGTATTTT
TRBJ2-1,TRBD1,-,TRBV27,CASSFGTATEQFF,TGTGCCAGCAGTTTTGGGACAGCTACGGAGCAGTTCTTC
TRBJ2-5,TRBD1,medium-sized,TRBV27,CASSSGQSGETQYF,TGTGCCAGCAGTTCGGGACAGTCCGGGGAGACCCAGTACTTC
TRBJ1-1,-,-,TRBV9,CASSVGGKTEAFF,TGTGCCAGCAGCGTAGGGGGGAAAACTGAAGCTTTCTTT
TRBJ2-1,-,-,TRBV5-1,CASSFVGEQFF,TGCGCCAGCAGCTTCGTCGGTGAGCAGTTCTTC
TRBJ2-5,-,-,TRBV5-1,CASSFGDRETQYF,TGCGCCAGCAGCTTCGGGGACCGGGAGACCCAGTACTTC